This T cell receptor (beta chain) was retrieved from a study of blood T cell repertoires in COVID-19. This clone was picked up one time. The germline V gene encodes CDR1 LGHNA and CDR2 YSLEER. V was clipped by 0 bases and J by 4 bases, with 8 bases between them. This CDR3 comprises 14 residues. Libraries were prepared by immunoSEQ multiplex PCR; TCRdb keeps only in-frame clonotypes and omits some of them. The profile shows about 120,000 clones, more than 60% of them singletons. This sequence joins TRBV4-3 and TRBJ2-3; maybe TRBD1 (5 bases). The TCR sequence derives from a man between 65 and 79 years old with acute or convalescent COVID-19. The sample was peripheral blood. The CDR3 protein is CASSQEGLADTQYF. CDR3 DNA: TGCGCCAGCAGCCAAGAGGGGCTGGCAGATACGCAGTATTTT.